The 22 T cell receptor beta chains in this list originate from one sample, sequenced in a study of blood T cells in healthy people across ages. Using a J-beta primer mix together with a sample-barcoded 5' primer, a second PCR was run for about 6 to 11 cycles. TCRdb re-called the 5' RACE reads with MiXCR, one entry per CDR3 protein. Of under 1,100,000 distinct CDR3 sequences listed, approximately 25% are singletons. The data were also submitted as part of a second study, on T cells of mothers and their children.

Sequencing used blood. The receptors shown here come from a girl aged 2 to 10 in good health.

This clonotype was found a few times. The chain couples TRBV20-1 to TRBJ1-4; 10 bases are shared with TRBD1. Germline trimming cut 3 bases from V and 3 bases from J; bases unmatched to any gene: 7. Germline CDR1 and CDR2: DFQATT and SNEGSKA (reference sequence). The CDR3 extends over 16 amino acids. DNA for the CDR3: TGCAGTGCTAGGAGGACAGGGGGTTTGGCTAATGAAAAACTGTTTTTT. This encodes CSARRTGGLANEKLFF.

DNA of the CDR3: TGTGCCAGCAGCACGGGACGCTTTACTCAGCCCCAGCATTTT. Amino acid sequence: CASSTGRFTQPQHF. This chain uses TRBV27 with TRBJ1-5, with a weak D call TRBD1 (5 bases). CDR3 length equals 14 residues. The germline V gene has CDR1 MNHEY and CDR2 SMNVEV (reference sequence). V dropped 6 bases and J dropped 6 bases, with 15 bases sitting between them.

This clonotype was found many times. The V gene is TRBV4-2, the J gene TRBJ2-7; unclear D gene. CDR3 length: 13 residues. Germline CDR1 reads LGHNA; CDR2 reads YNFKEQ. Trimming took 0 bases from V and 9 from J, leaving 12 bases between them. CDR3 in amino acids: CASSQDWVSGQYF. CDR3 DNA: TGTGCCAGCAGCCAAGACTGGGTTTCGGGGCAGTACTTC.

V and J are TRBV12-3 or TRBV12-4 and TRBJ1-3; D remains ambiguous. CDR3 length equals 17 residues. Between the trimmed V and J ends, which lost 3 bases and 4 bases, there was a span of 19 bases. The DNA of the CDR3 is TGTGCCAGCAGTTTTGGCCCTTATTTAGGAGGGGGAAACACCATATATTTT. The encoded protein is CASSFGPYLGGGNTIYF.

This clonotype turned up a few times. The chain couples TRBV29-1 to TRBJ2-5; D call uncertain. V lost 2 bases and J lost 0, with 7 bases in between. Germline V gene data show CDR1 as SQVTM and CDR2 as ANQGSEA. The length of the CDR3 is 13 residues. CDR3 amino acids: CSVERYDQETQYF. The CDR3 DNA is TGCAGCGTTGAAAGATATGACCAAGAGACCCAGTACTTC.

This clonotype turned up a few times. V gene TRBV7-8 combines with J gene TRBJ2-5; D may be TRBD1 (6 bases). This CDR3 contains 12 residues. V was pared by 8 bases and J by 0 bases, with 7 bases between. Germline V gene lookup returns CDR1 SGHVS and CDR2 FQNEAQ. The DNA of the CDR3 is TGTGCCAGCCAGGGGTACCAAGAGACCCAGTACTTC. This codes for CASQGYQETQYF.

This chain uses TRBV5-1 with TRBJ2-7; the D is unclear. The CDR3 has 15 residues. In germline, CDR1 is SGHRS, CDR2 YFSETQ. V was pared by 0 bases and J by 5 bases, with 15 bases between. The CDR3 bases are TGCGCCAGCAGCTTGGGGCAGATGAGTGGGGACGAGCAGTACTTC. Translated, it gives CASSLGQMSGDEQYF.

This clonotype was detected a few times. The V gene is TRBV6-5, the J gene TRBJ1-2; TRBD1 agrees at 9 bases. The CDR3 runs to 16 residues. Germline V gene lookup returns CDR1 MNHEY and CDR2 SVGAGI. With V trimmed by 0 bases and J by 8 bases, 10 bases remained unmatched. In nucleotides, the CDR3 is TGTGCCAGCAGTTACTCGTGGGACAGGGTCTTGGACGGCTACACCTTC. This translates into CASSYSWDRVLDGYTF.

V gene TRBV7-3 combines with J gene TRBJ2-7; TRBD2 is a possible D gene (5 bases). The CDR3 spans 14 residues. Between the trimmed V and J ends, which lost 5 bases and 3 bases, there was a span of 14 bases. Germline V gene sequence: CDR1 SGHTA, CDR2 FQGTGA. The CDR3 bases are TGTGCCAGCAGCCCCTTGGACGGGGTCTACGAGCAGTACTTC. This translates into CASSPLDGVYEQYF. The whole variable domain, remainder taken from reference TRBV7-3 and TRBJ2-7, is GAGVSQTPSNKVTEKGKYVELRCDPISGHTALYWYRQSLGQGPEFLIYFQGTGAADDSGLPNDRFFAVRPEGSVSTLKIQRTERGDSAVYLCASSPLDGVYEQYFGPGTRLTVT.

The J gene is TRBJ2-4, the V gene TRBV20-1, with D uncertain. The CDR3 is made up of 13 amino acids. V was shortened by 4 bases and J by 5 bases, with 12 bases between the two germline ends. CDR1 and CDR2 from the germline V gene are DFQATT and SNEGSKA (reference sequence). CDR3 sequence reads: CSAIVLTENIQYF. The DNA of the CDR3 is TGCAGTGCTATAGTGTTGACCGAAAACATTCAGTACTTC.

In this sample, this clonotype turned up a few times. This chain uses TRBV29-1 with TRBJ2-2; D remains unclear. The germline V gene encodes CDR1 SQVTM and CDR2 ANQGSEA. The V gene lost 7 bases and the J gene lost 4 bases, with 13 bases spanning the gap. The CDR3 loop spans 13 amino acids. The CDR3, as DNA: TGCAGCGCAGCCGGGTCCCTCACCGGGGAGCTGTTTTTT. Protein product: CSAAGSLTGELFF.

This clonotype was found a few times. This rearrangement joins TRBV24-1 to TRBJ2-5; 10 positions match TRBD2. This CDR3 is 18 amino acids long. The V segment lost 1 base and the J segment 4 bases; nucleotides outside the gene matches: 11. Per the germline V gene, CDR1 is KGHDR and CDR2 is SFDVKD. CDR3 DNA: TGTGCCACCAGTGATTTCCCAGCGGGAGGGCCTTCTCTAGAGACCCAGTACTTC. This codes for CATSDFPAGGPSLETQYF.

The V and J genes are TRBV24-1 and TRBJ1-4; a weak D match, TRBD1 (5 bases). CDR1 and CDR2 (germline): KGHDR, SFDVKD. With 3 bases removed from V and 6 bases from J, the gap between germline ends came to 16 bases. This CDR3 has 16 amino acids. The DNA for the CDR3 is TGTGCCACCAGTGATCCGGGACTCCCCGGCGATGAAAAACTGTTTTTT. This translates into CATSDPGLPGDEKLFF.

In its sample, this clonotype was seen a few times. The germline gene is not matched at one end of the junction; a read error may be the cause. The rearrangement uses TRBV28 and TRBJ2-5, with 8 bases identical to TRBD2. Gene TRBJ2-7 matches the end of the DNA better, so the J call may be wrong. The germline CDR1 and CDR2 sequences are MDHEN and SYDVKM. The CDR3 spans 13 residues. CDR3 sequence reads: CASTLAGRYEQYF. CDR3 coding DNA: TGTGCCAGCACTTTAGCGGGAAGGTACGAGCAGTACTTC.

In this sample, this clonotype turned up many times. The V gene is TRBV12-3 or TRBV12-4, the J gene TRBJ2-5; D may be TRBD1 (5 bases). This CDR3 contains 13 residues. Trimming took 5 bases from V and 7 from J, leaving 14 bases between them. CDR3 region: CASSASSRVTQYF. The CDR3, as DNA: TGTGCCAGCAGTGCCTCCAGCAGGGTGACCCAGTACTTC.

The chain's CDR3 is CASSLLVDGNSYEQYF. CDR3 bases: TGCGCCAGCAGCTTGTTAGTGGACGGCAACTCCTACGAGCAGTACTTC. This chain links TRBV5-1 with TRBJ2-7, with D unclear. V gave up 1 base and J gave up 0 bases, with 14 bases separating them. The germline V gene encodes CDR1 SGHRS and CDR2 YFSETQ. CDR3 length: 16 amino acids.

This clonotype appeared a few times. The chain employs TRBV7-9 and TRBJ2-3; possible D gene TRBD2, 6 bases. This CDR3 has 18 amino acids. V was pared by 4 bases and J by 0 bases, with 20 bases between. CDR1 and CDR2 (germline): SEHNR, FQNEAQ (reference sequence). In DNA form, the CDR3 reads TGTGCCAGCAGCTCCCCAGACGGGCTCGGGACTAGCACAGATACGCAGTATTTT. It specifies CASSSPDGLGTSTDTQYF.

This chain joins TRBV2 and TRBJ2-7; TRBD2 aligns across 10 bases. CDR1 is SNHLY and CDR2 is FYNNEI in the germline V gene. The CDR3 has 17 amino acids. With V trimmed by 5 bases and J by 2 bases, 12 bases remained unmatched. As DNA, the CDR3 is TGTGCCAGCAGTCTAACACAGACTAGCGGGTTACCCTACGAGCAGTACTTC. It encodes CASSLTQTSGLPYEQYF.

The chain is built from TRBV7-2 and TRBJ2-1; no clear D. The CDR3 is 11 residues long. Trimming cost V 6 bases and J 10 bases, with 10 bases left between them. Germline assignment: CDR1 SGHTA and CDR2 FQGNSA. The CDR3 sequence is CASRALEEQFF. CDR3 DNA: TGTGCCAGCAGGGCGCTGGAAGAGCAGTTCTTC. The full variable domain, completed using reference TRBV7-2 and TRBJ2-1, is GAGVSQSPSNKVTEKGKDVELRCDPISGHTALYWYRQSLGQGLEFLIYFQGNSAPDKSGLPSDRFSAERTGGSVSTLTIQRTQQEDSAVYLCASRALEEQFFGPGTRLTVL.

This clonotype has more than one count but fewer than ten. The chain couples TRBV24-1 to TRBJ2-3; the D gene is possibly TRBD1 (6 bases). Trimming pared 10 bases from V and 0 bases from J, leaving 10 bases between. The CDR3 sequence is 13 residues long. Germline values: CDR1 KGHDR, CDR2 SFDVKD. Written as DNA, the CDR3 is TGTGCCACAGGACAGCTTAGCACAGATACGCAGTATTTT. Translated: CATGQLSTDTQYF.

V gene TRBV5-1 combines with J gene TRBJ2-5; tentative D call: TRBD1 (6 bases). The J call may be incorrect, as the DNA end agrees better with TRBJ2-7. In germline, CDR1 is SGHRS, CDR2 YFSETQ. CDR3 length: 15 residues. The CDR3 coding sequence is TGCGCCAGCAGCTTGGAGAGGACAGCAGACTACGAGCAGTACTTC. Its protein is CASSLERTADYEQYF.

This clonotype was recorded a few times. The chain has TRBV7-2 and TRBJ2-3; 13 bases align to TRBD2. Trimming removed 6 bases from V and 6 bases from J; junction bases left unmatched: 9. Germline assignment: CDR1 SGHTA and CDR2 FQGNSA. The CDR3 spans 16 residues. For the CDR3, the DNA is TGTGCCAGCAGACGGACTAGCGGGGGAACTGCGGATACGCAGTATTTT. It is translated as CASRRTSGGTADTQYF.